In its sample, the clone carrying this TCR beta chain was seen once. Per the germline V gene, CDR1 is LGHDT and CDR2 is YNNKEL (reference sequence). The CDR3 spans 16 residues. With 1 base removed from V and 1 base from J, the gap between germline ends came to 10 bases. This sample is drawn from a study of control samples from healthy donors and cancer patients. Repertoires were generated with immunoSEQ multiplex PCR, while TCRdb's copy carries only in-frame clones and drops some. Here the sample spans 200,000 to 250,000 clones, around 94% being singletons. This TCR came from a man between 45 and 60 years old in good health. The chain couples TRBV3-1 (or the pseudogene TRBV3-2) to TRBJ2-2, with D unclear. The sequencing input was blood. The CDR3 DNA reads as TGTGCCAGCAGCCAAGTGCTCTCCTTGAACACCGGGGAGCTGTTTTTT. It yields the protein CASSQVLSLNTGELFF.